The TCR beta chain described here comes from a study of somatic mutations in cytotoxic T cells in rheumatoid arthritis. Only in-frame clones appear in the TCRdb table, and some are missing; sequencing was by immunoSEQ multiplex PCR. The data hold about 6,400 clones, with around 68% observed a single time. Regarding the study as a whole: Nobody knew which antigens the expanded CD8+ clones targeted. Rising age went with increasing CD8+ clonality in rheumatoid arthritis patients; healthy controls showed no such increase.

Healthy controls were blood donors with median age about 60 years (range 21-70) and more than 50% female. Isolation of the CD4+ and CD8+ populations was accomplished via positive magnetic bead selection, with purity assessed by flow cytometry. A note on this clone: Its antigen is still unknown.

The clonotype originates from a woman in her forties or fifties in good health. Sequenced: CD8+ T cells sorted from blood.

The CDR3 spells CASSSGTGAYGYTF. The DNA for the CDR3 is TGTGCCAGCAGTTCTGGGACAGGGGCCTATGGCTACACCTTC. This chain joins TRBV11-1 and TRBJ1-2, with 10 bases identical to TRBD1. Looked up from germline, CDR1 is SGHAT and CDR2 is FQDESV (reference sequence). V gave up 6 bases and J gave up 4 bases; unmatched junction bases: 5. The length of the CDR3 is 14 residues.